Following are 9 T cell receptor beta chains from one sample sequenced in a study of PD-1 blockade in classical Hodgkin lymphoma. Measured with immunoSEQ multiplex PCR; TCRdb has only the in-frame clones, and not every one. The sample comprises 95,000 to 100,000 clones, 80% to 90% of which are singletons, and 5% to 7.5% rests with the top ten. Every single patient, without exception, relapsed after autologous stem cell transplantation, and brentuximab vedotin exposure varied. Material: peripheral blood mononuclear cells (PBMCs), obtained before the second cycle of nivolumab. These receptors were taken from a human donor with classical Hodgkin lymphoma.

This chain joins TRBV30 and TRBJ1-6, with D maybe TRBD1 (5 bases). The CDR3 runs to 12 residues. V lost 2 bases and J lost 10, with 9 bases in between. Germline values: CDR1 GTSNPN, CDR2 SVGIG (reference sequence). The CDR3 bases are TGTGCCTGGAGTTTGACAGTATCACCCCTCCACTTT. It is translated as CAWSLTVSPLHF.

The chain combines TRBV29-1 with TRBJ2-1; 10 positions agree with TRBD1. V dropped 7 bases and J dropped 9; count of bases not matched to a gene: 15. This CDR3 comprises 15 residues. Germline assignment: CDR1 SQVTM and CDR2 ANQGSEA. The CDR3: CSASRGDRGGGEQFF. CDR3 nucleotides: TGCAGCGCTAGCCGCGGGGACAGGGGAGGTGGTGAGCAGTTCTTC.

This sequence joins TRBV5-8 and TRBJ2-2; 7 positions match TRBD1. This CDR3 has 16 residues. Germline assignment: CDR1 SGHTS and CDR2 YDEGEE. V lost 7 bases and J lost 2; bases outside the gene matches: 11. The CDR3 region has the DNA TGTGCCAGCTCTTTCCCCGGGACAGCAAACACCGGGGAGCTGTTTTTT. This codes for CASSFPGTANTGELFF.

The rearrangement uses TRBV9 and TRBJ2-3, with D possibly matching TRBD1 (6 bases). Germline V gene sequence: CDR1 SGDLS, CDR2 YYNGEE. The CDR3 sequence is 15 residues long. V was pared by 0 bases and J by 2 bases, with 10 bases between. The CDR3 is CASSVEGDLTDTQYF. Here the CDR3 DNA reads TGTGCCAGCAGCGTAGAGGGGGACCTCACAGATACGCAGTATTTT.

J is TRBJ2-2 and V is TRBV11-3; the match to TRBD1 covers 7 bases. The CDR3 sequence is 13 residues long. J lost 6 bases, V lost 3 bases, and 1 base had no gene match. Per the germline V gene, CDR1 is SGHNT and CDR2 is YENEEA. CDR3 in amino acids: CASSFDRAGELFF. For the CDR3, the DNA is TGTGCCAGCAGCTTTGACAGGGCCGGGGAGCTGTTTTTT.

The chain employs TRBV7-3 and TRBJ2-5, with D perhaps given as TRBD1 or TRBD2 (5 bases each). Germline CDR1 SGHTA, CDR2 FQGTGA. This CDR3 contains 15 residues. V shed 3 bases and J shed 1 base, with 12 bases lying between them. CDR3 in DNA: TGTGCCAGCAGCTTTGGGGGAAAGGGCCAAGAGACCCAGTACTTC. Protein product: CASSFGGKGQETQYF.

By its share, this clone is medium-sized. The same CDR3 also results from other DNA sequences found in this sample. V is TRBV10-2 and J is TRBJ1-5, with D unresolved. CDR1 is WSHSY, CDR2 SAAADI, per germline. This CDR3 has 16 residues. V was cut by 0 bases and J by 0 bases, with 9 bases left in between. CDR3 sequence: CASSESPGNSNQPQHF. CDR3 in DNA: TGCGCCAGCAGTGAGTCTCCCGGGAATAGCAATCAGCCCCAGCATTTT.

The genes are TRBV30 and TRBJ1-5; tentative D call: TRBD1 (6 bases). V was shortened by 1 base and J by 2 bases, with 15 bases between the two germline ends. Germline CDR1 and CDR2: GTSNPN and SVGIG (reference sequence). The CDR3 has 16 amino acids. CDR3 DNA: TGTGCCTGGAGTGCCTACAGGGTTTGGGGCAATCAGCCCCAGCATTTT. As protein: CAWSAYRVWGNQPQHF.

This clone was observed a single time. V usage is TRBV18 and J usage is TRBJ2-5; a possible D gene is TRBD1 (7 bases). V lost 3 bases to trimming and J lost 4 bases, with 18 bases between them. There are 16 residues in the CDR3. The germline gives CDR1 KGHSH, CDR2 LQKENI. The CDR3 region is CASSPLTGTLPETQYF. CDR3 sequence (DNA): TGTGCCAGCTCACCCCTGACAGGGACTCTCCCAGAGACCCAGTACTTC.